The 27 T cell receptor beta chains listed next were all sequenced from one sample in a study of T cells in Graves' hyperthyroidism and ophthalmopathy. RNA transcripts served as the template for amplifying TCR beta CDR3 regions. The primer set for the first-round RT-PCR of the TCR CDR3 was HTBI. One entry per CDR3 protein, called by TCRdb with MiXCR from the multiplex PCR reads. The sample holds 540,000 or so distinct CDR3 sequences, about 15% seen once. Sequencing was done on a sample of blood. The receptors stem from a woman aged 25 to 39 with Graves' hyperthyroidism.

This clonotype showed up many times. As DNA, the CDR3 is TGTGCCAGCAGTGTTGGGGCTCAGGAGCAGTACTTC. Translated: CASSVGAQEQYF. The chain is built from TRBV6-1 and TRBJ2-7; D possibly corresponds to TRBD1 (5 bases). CDR3 size: 12 residues. Germline CDR1 is MNHNS and CDR2 is SASEGT. The V and J ends lost 4 bases and 7 bases respectively, with 11 bases between them.

This clonotype has ten or more counts. The CDR3 protein is CASNRGSYGYTF. DNA for the CDR3: TGTGCCAGCAACAGGGGTAGCTATGGCTACACCTTC. V gene TRBV27 combines with J gene TRBJ1-2; 7 bases line up with TRBD1. The ends lost 7 bases at V and 4 bases at J; junction bases unmatched: 3. CDR3 size: 12 residues. Per germline, CDR1 MNHEY and CDR2 SMNVEV (reference sequence).

This clonotype was recorded many times. This chain links TRBV20-1 with TRBJ2-1; the match to TRBD2 covers 9 bases. Germline CDR1 DFQATT, CDR2 SNEGSKA (reference sequence). With V trimmed by 4 bases and J by 2 bases, 3 bases remained unmatched. CDR3 length: 14 amino acids. CDR3 sequence reads: CSAMAGGPYNEQFF. The CDR3 DNA follows: TGCAGTGCTATGGCGGGAGGGCCCTACAATGAGCAGTTCTTC.

The rearrangement links TRBV12-3 or TRBV12-4 to TRBJ1-5; a weak D match, TRBD1 (6 bases). Deletions cut 5 bases from V and 5 bases from J, with 10 bases between. The CDR3 has 13 amino acids. The CDR3 DNA is TGTGCCAGCAGTATTCAGGGGTATCAGCCCCAGCATTTT. Residues: CASSIQGYQPQHF.

This clonotype appeared many times. The J gene is TRBJ1-1, the V gene TRBV29-1, with unresolved D. The CDR3 runs 15 residues. V shed 4 bases and J shed 0 bases, with 15 bases lying between them. Germline V gives CDR1 SQVTM, CDR2 ANQGSEA. The CDR3 nucleotides are TGCAGCGTTGGCCGTTGGGAAGCGGTGAACACTGAAGCTTTCTTT. Protein sequence: CSVGRWEAVNTEAFF.

Points on this clonotype: It may be a read error: a sequence one base away is much more abundant. The chain carries TRBV7-2 and TRBJ1-5, with 7 bases identical to TRBD1. CDR1 SGHTA and CDR2 FQGNSA come from the germline V gene. There are 15 residues in the CDR3. CDR3 sequence: CGSSRQGLTNQPQHF. The CDR3 bases are TGTGGCAGCAGTCGACAGGGTCTTACGAATCAGCCCCAGCATTTT.

This clonotype has ten or more counts. The gene calls are TRBV12-3 or TRBV12-4 and TRBJ2-3; no reliable D call. V lost 9 bases and J lost 0, with 10 bases in between. This CDR3 has 13 amino acids. For the CDR3, the DNA is TGTGCCAGTGCCCAAAGAAGCACAGATACGCAGTATTTT. Its protein is CASAQRSTDTQYF.

The V gene is TRBV9, the J gene TRBJ2-4; no firm D call. CDR3 length: 12 amino acids. V lost 3 bases and J lost 8, with 9 bases in between. CDR1 and CDR2 from the germline V gene are SGDLS and YYNGEE. The CDR3 DNA reads TGTGCCAGCAGCGAGGCTGGGGACATTCAGTACTTC. Protein: CASSEAGDIQYF. The whole variable domain, filled in from reference TRBV9 and TRBJ2-4, reads DSGVTQTPKHLITATGQRVTLRCSPRSGDLSVYWYQQSLDQGLQFLIQYYNGEERAKGNILERFSAQQFPDLHSELNLSSLELGDSALYFCASSEAGDIQYFGAGTRLSVL.

This clonotype has more than one count but fewer than ten. The DNA of the CDR3 is TGTGCCAGCAGTTCTTTCGGGACAGTGATGAGCACAGATACGCAGTATTTT. Amino acids: CASSSFGTVMSTDTQYF. The rearrangement joins TRBV27 to TRBJ2-3; 7 bases line up with TRBD1. Germline-derived CDR1 and CDR2 are MNHEY and SMNVEV (reference sequence). Unmatched junction bases numbered 10, after V lost 4 bases and J lost 0 bases. CDR3 length: 17 amino acids.

The chain is built from TRBV5-6 and TRBJ1-3; D gene ambiguous. The CDR3 is 16 residues long. Deletions cut 3 bases from V and 0 bases from J, with 13 bases between. CDR1 and CDR2 from the germline V gene are SGHDT and YYEEEE. CDR3 DNA sequence: TGTGCCAGCAGCTCCGAAAAACACGGCTCTGGAAACACCATATATTTT. Encoded protein: CASSSEKHGSGNTIYF.

As concerns this clonotype: At one boundary the junction diverges from the germline segment, which might be a read error. This rearrangement joins TRBV6-2 or TRBV6-3 to TRBJ2-1, with D possibly TRBD1 on 6 matching bases. Germline CDR1 reads MNHEY; CDR2 reads SVGEGT. This CDR3 spans 12 amino acids. CDR3 sequence: CASTGTNNERFF. The CDR3 DNA reads as TGTGCCAGCACCGGGACAAACAATGAGCGGTTCTTC.

The CDR3, as DNA: TGTGCCAGTAGTAGTGTGTGGCAATACAATGAGCAGTTCTTC. This sequence encodes CASSSVWQYNEQFF. J is TRBJ2-1 and V is TRBV19, with unresolved D. This CDR3 has 14 residues. The germline V and J ends were trimmed by 4 bases and 4 bases, with 11 bases remaining between them. Germline V gene lookup returns CDR1 LNHDA and CDR2 SQIVND (reference sequence). The variable domain in full, completed from reference TRBV19 and TRBJ2-1, reads DGGITQSPKYLFRKEGQNVTLSCEQNLNHDAMYWYRQDPGQGLRLIYYSQIVNDFQKGDIAEGYSVSREKKESFPLTVTSAQKNPTAFYLCASSSVWQYNEQFFGPGTRLTVL.

In its sample, this clonotype was seen a few times. The genes are TRBV6-4 and TRBJ1-1; 7 bases fit TRBD1. CDR1 MRHNA and CDR2 SNTAGT come from the germline V gene. This CDR3 has 15 amino acids. V dropped 5 bases and J dropped 6; count of bases not matched to a gene: 12. The CDR3 region is CASSRTHLGTAEAFF. The CDR3 coding sequence is TGTGCCAGCAGTCGTACTCACCTCGGGACAGCTGAAGCTTTCTTT.

The table lists this clonotype with many counts. The chain employs TRBV18 and TRBJ2-3; maybe TRBD1 (5 bases). Germline-derived CDR1 and CDR2 are KGHSH and LQKENI. This CDR3 is 13 amino acids long. The V gene lost 4 bases and the J gene lost 2 bases, with 7 bases spanning the gap. The CDR3 here is CASSLRDTDTQYF. CDR3 DNA sequence: TGTGCCAGCTCACTCAGGGACACAGATACGCAGTATTTT.

Many counts were recorded for this clonotype. The chain uses TRBV7-9 and TRBJ2-7; D uncertain. CDR3 length: 14 amino acids. Germline assignment: CDR1 SEHNR and CDR2 FQNEAQ (reference sequence). Trimming removed 2 bases at V and 7 bases at J, with 15 bases between. In DNA, the CDR3 is TGTGCCAGCAGCTTACCAGGAAGTAGCTCGGAGCAGTACTTC. This encodes CASSLPGSSSEQYF.

This clonotype was counted at least ten times. The chain joins TRBV5-1 to TRBJ2-7; D might be TRBD2 (6 bases). Germline V gene data show CDR1 as SGHRS and CDR2 as YFSETQ. V was pared by 0 bases and J by 6 bases, with 16 bases between. The CDR3 has 15 residues. CDR3 sequence (DNA): TGCGCCAGCAGCTTGGCGGAGGGTATTAGTGGCGAGCAGTACTTC. It yields the protein CASSLAEGISGEQYF.

A few counts support this clonotype. V gene TRBV12-5 combines with J gene TRBJ1-4; tentatively, D is TRBD1 (6 bases). V was clipped by 1 base and J by 8 bases, with 17 bases between them. Germline assignment: CDR1 LGHNT and CDR2 FRNRAP. The CDR3 covers 16 residues. Here the CDR3 DNA reads TGTGCTAGTGGTTTGGGCACAGGGCGACTCGGGGAAAAACTGTTTTTT. Translating gives CASGLGTGRLGEKLFF.

This clonotype appeared many times. This chain joins TRBV7-7 and TRBJ2-1, with 7 bases matching TRBD2. This CDR3 has 13 amino acids. Per the germline V gene, CDR1 is SSHAT and CDR2 is FNYEAQ (reference sequence). V dropped 1 base and J dropped 8; count of bases not matched to a gene: 2. The CDR3 coding sequence is TGTGCCAGCAGCTTAGGACTAGCCGATGAGCAGTTCTTC. Translation gives CASSLGLADEQFF.

The rearrangement uses TRBV20-1 and TRBJ1-1; D may be TRBD1 (6 bases). The germline V gene has CDR1 DFQATT and CDR2 SNEGSKA (reference sequence). Trimming removed 0 bases at V and 4 bases at J, with 18 bases between. This CDR3 spans 16 amino acids. The CDR3 spells CSARDFQGHGSTEAFF. The CDR3 DNA is TGCAGTGCTAGAGACTTCCAGGGGCACGGATCCACTGAAGCTTTCTTT.

This clonotype showed up just a few times. The chain combines TRBV11-2 with TRBJ2-3; 14 nucleotides agree with TRBD2. Germline V gene data show CDR1 as SGHAT and CDR2 as FQNNGV. V trimming: 5 bases; J trimming: 4 bases; junction bases outside the gene matches: 11. The CDR3 runs 18 residues. The CDR3 DNA reads TGTGCCAGCAGCCTCCCCCGGAGACTAGCGGGAGGGCCAGATACGCAGTATTTT. This gives the protein CASSLPRRLAGGPDTQYF.

This clonotype was counted many times. The chain employs TRBV28 and TRBJ2-7; D not certain. Germline values: CDR1 MDHEN, CDR2 SYDVKM. The V end lost 4 bases, the J end lost 3 bases, and 16 bases lay between the germline ends. The CDR3 covers 15 residues. The CDR3 region is CASSSEKRVIYEQYF. CDR3 sequence (DNA): TGTGCCAGCAGTTCTGAGAAAAGGGTCATCTACGAGCAGTACTTC.

The chain carries TRBV3-1 and TRBJ2-3, with D possibly called TRBD1 or TRBD2 (5 bases each). V was shortened by 2 bases and J by 12 bases, with 9 bases between the two germline ends. The CDR3 runs 11 residues. Per the germline V gene, CDR1 is LGHDT and CDR2 is YNNKEL (reference sequence). Here the CDR3 reads CASSQSRDQYF. DNA for the CDR3: TGTGCCAGCAGCCAAAGCCGGGACCAGTATTTT.

This clonotype was seen a handful of times. The V gene is TRBV6-2 or TRBV6-3, the J gene TRBJ1-6; unclear D gene. Germline CDR1 and CDR2: MNHEY and SVGEGT. CDR3 length equals 16 residues. The ends were cut back, 5 bases at V and 6 bases at J, with 17 bases in the middle. This CDR3 reads CASSLAGLSPNSPLHF. The CDR3, as DNA: TGTGCCAGCAGTCTCGCGGGCCTGAGCCCTAATTCACCCCTCCACTTT.

This clonotype was seen many times. J is TRBJ2-3 and V is TRBV2; possible D gene TRBD1, 7 bases. The germline V gene encodes CDR1 SNHLY and CDR2 FYNNEI. Trimming pared 6 bases from V and 2 bases from J, leaving 18 bases between. The CDR3 totals 16 residues. The chain's CDR3 is CASRTGRRRDTDTQYF. The CDR3 coding sequence is TGTGCCAGCAGGACAGGGCGGAGGCGGGACACAGATACGCAGTATTTT.

This chain uses TRBV5-1 with TRBJ1-4; D might be TRBD1 (5 bases). From germline, CDR1 is SGHRS and CDR2 YFSETQ. Trimming removed 1 base from V and 3 bases from J, with 10 bases in between. CDR3 length equals 15 residues. CDR3 nucleotides: TGCGCCAGCAGCTTGAGTACGACAGCTAATGAAAAACTGTTTTTT. Translated: CASSLSTTANEKLFF.

This chain uses TRBV24-1 with TRBJ1-5; D might be TRBD1 (5 bases). Germline CDR1 is KGHDR and CDR2 is SFDVKD. The CDR3 spans 14 residues. V gave up 4 bases and J gave up 7 bases, with 13 bases separating them. The chain's CDR3 is CATSDGAQDQPQHF. The CDR3 nucleotides read TGTGCCACCAGTGACGGGGCCCAGGACCAGCCCCAGCATTTT.

J is TRBJ1-4 and V is TRBV30, with a possible D match to TRBD1 (5 bases). This CDR3 is 14 amino acids long. CDR1 is GTSNPN, CDR2 SVGIG, per germline (reference sequence). V was pared by 1 base and J by 7 bases, with 13 bases between. The CDR3 reads CAWSAARGLEKLFF. For the CDR3, the DNA is TGTGCCTGGAGTGCGGCAAGGGGCCTTGAAAAACTGTTTTTT.